The TCR beta chain under discussion was sequenced for a study of regulatory T cells in long-lasting Graves disease. With respect to this clonotype: A much larger clone lies one base from this, so it may be a read error.

Library construction for TCR beta used iRepertoire HTBI primers and Arm-PCR of CDR3 regions. TCRdb re-derived calls from the multiplex PCR reads in MiXCR, one entry per CDR3 protein. This sample has about 460,000 distinct CDR3 sequences, with 12% to 15% found just once. Time point: newly diagnosed GD, antithyroid drugs for less than 3 months. Extracted RNA from PBMCs served as the source of the TCR library. These data were also reused for a study on T cells in Graves' hyperthyroidism and ophthalmopathy.

Sequencing was performed on peripheral blood mononuclear cells (PBMCs), taken at new diagnosis, from a patient treated with antithyroid drugs. The receptor was isolated from a woman between 45 and 65 years old with Graves disease.

Here the CDR3 DNA reads TGTGCCAGCAGCTTTAGGCCTAGCGGGAGGGCCTTCTGCAATGAGCAGTTCTTC. This sequence encodes CASSFRPSGRAFCNEQFF. The rearrangement joins TRBV11-2 to TRBJ2-1, with 12 bases that match TRBD2. Germline CDR1 is SGHAT and CDR2 is FQNNGV. V trimming: 3 bases; J trimming: 6 bases; junction bases outside the gene matches: 12. The CDR3 is 18 residues long.